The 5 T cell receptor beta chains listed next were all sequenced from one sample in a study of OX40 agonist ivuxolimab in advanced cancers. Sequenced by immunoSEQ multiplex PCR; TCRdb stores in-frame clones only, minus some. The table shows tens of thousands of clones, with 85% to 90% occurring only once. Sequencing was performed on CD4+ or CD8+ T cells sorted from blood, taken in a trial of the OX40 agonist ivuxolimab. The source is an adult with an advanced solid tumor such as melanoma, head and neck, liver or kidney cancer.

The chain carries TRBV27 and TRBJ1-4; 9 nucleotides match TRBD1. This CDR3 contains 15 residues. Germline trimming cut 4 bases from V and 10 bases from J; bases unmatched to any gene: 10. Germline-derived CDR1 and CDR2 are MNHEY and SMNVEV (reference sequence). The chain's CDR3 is CASSSRTGDPRKLFF. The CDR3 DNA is TGTGCCAGCAGTTCTAGGACAGGGGACCCAAGAAAACTGTTTTTT.

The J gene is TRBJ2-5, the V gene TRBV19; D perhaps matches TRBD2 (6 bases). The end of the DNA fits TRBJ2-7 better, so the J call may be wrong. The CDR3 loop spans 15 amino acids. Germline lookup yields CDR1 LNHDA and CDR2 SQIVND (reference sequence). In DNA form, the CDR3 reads TGTGCCAGTAGTCTTCGACTAGAACGCTCCTACGAGCAGTACTTC. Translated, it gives CASSLRLERSYEQYF.

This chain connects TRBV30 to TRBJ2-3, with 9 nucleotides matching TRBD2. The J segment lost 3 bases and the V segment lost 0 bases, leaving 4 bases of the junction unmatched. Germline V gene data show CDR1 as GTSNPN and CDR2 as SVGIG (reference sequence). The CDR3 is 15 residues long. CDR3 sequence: CAWSVASGKTDTQYF. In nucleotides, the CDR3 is TGTGCCTGGAGTGTGGCTAGCGGGAAGACAGATACGCAGTATTTT.

CDR3 nucleotide sequence: TGTGCCAGCTCACCAGTTATCACTAGCGGGACCTACGAGCAGTACTTC. It yields the protein CASSPVITSGTYEQYF. V gene TRBV18 combines with J gene TRBJ2-7, with 10 positions matching TRBD2. The CDR3 covers 16 residues. With 2 bases clipped from V and 2 bases from J, the junction kept 6 bases outside the gene matches. The germline V gene encodes CDR1 KGHSH and CDR2 LQKENI.

The CDR3 reads CASSKSSLNNNEQFF. DNA for the CDR3: TGTGCCAGCAGCAAGTCGAGCCTTAACAACAATGAGCAGTTCTTC. The chain employs TRBV9 and TRBJ2-1, with D hard to call. V was clipped by 4 bases and J by 5 bases, with 16 bases between them. The germline CDR1 and CDR2 sequences are SGDLS and YYNGEE. The CDR3 runs to 15 residues. The whole variable domain, remainder taken from reference TRBV9 and TRBJ2-1, is DSGVTQTPKHLITATGQRVTLRCSPRSGDLSVYWYQQSLDQGLQFLIQYYNGEERAKGNILERFSAQQFPDLHSELNLSSLELGDSALYFCASSKSSLNNNEQFFGPGTRLTVL.